This TCR beta chain was sequenced in a study of CD8+ T cells in alopecia areata. Once RNA had been extracted, it was reverse transcribed into cDNA to act as the sequencing template. Assay used: immunoSEQ multiplex PCR; TCRdb lists only in-frame clones, some missing. The data hold around 140,000 clones, with 54% observed a single time. The treatment is: oral pan-JAK inhibitor, 5-10 mg twice daily. The CDR3 has 14 amino acids. Deletions cut 3 bases from V and 5 bases from J, with 14 bases between. The germline V gene encodes CDR1 SGHAT and CDR2 FQNNGV. The specimen comprised CD8+ T cells sorted from blood, sampled at week 4, from a patient treated with tofacitinib. The V gene is TRBV11-2, the J gene TRBJ2-7; D uncertain. The sequence derives from a human donor with alopecia areata. The CDR3 DNA reads TGTGCCAGCAGCTTCATGCCGGGTCTGGACGAGCAGTACTTC. Protein sequence: CASSFMPGLDEQYF.